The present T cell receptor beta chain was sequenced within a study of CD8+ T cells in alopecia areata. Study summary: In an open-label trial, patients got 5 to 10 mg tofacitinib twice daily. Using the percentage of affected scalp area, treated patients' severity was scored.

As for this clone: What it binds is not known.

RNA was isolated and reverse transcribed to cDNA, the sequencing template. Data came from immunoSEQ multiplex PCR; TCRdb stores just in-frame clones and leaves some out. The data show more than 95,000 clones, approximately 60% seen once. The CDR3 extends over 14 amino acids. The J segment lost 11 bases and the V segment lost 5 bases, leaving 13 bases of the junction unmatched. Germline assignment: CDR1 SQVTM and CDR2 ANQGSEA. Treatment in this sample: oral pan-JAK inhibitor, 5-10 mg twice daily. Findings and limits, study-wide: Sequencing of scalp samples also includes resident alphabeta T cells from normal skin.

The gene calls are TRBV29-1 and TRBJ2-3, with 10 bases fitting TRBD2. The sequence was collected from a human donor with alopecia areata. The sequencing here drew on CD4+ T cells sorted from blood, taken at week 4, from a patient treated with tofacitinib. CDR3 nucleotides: TGCAGCGTTATCCGACTAGCGGGCGGGGGATTGCAGTATTTT. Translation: CSVIRLAGGGLQYF.